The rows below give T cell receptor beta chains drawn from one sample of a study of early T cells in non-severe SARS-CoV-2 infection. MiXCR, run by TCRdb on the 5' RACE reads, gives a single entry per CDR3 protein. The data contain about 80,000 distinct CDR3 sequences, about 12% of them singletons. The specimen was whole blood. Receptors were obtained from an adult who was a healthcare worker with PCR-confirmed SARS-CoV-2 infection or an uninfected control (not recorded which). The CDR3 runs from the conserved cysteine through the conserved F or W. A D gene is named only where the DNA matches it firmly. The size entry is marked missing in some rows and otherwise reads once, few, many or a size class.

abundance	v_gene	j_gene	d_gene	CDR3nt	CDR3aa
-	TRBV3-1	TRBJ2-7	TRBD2	TGTGCCAGCAGCCCCCTCGGGCTAGCGGGAGGAGAGCAGTGCTTC	CASSPLGLAGGEQCF
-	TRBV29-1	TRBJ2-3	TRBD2	TGCAGCGTTGACAAGCGGGAGGGCCGGGATACGCAGTATTTT	CSVDKREGRDTQYF
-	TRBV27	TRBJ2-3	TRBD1	TGTGCCAGCGCGGACAGGACAGATACGCAGTATTTT	CASADRTDTQYF
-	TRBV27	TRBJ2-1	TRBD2	TGTGCCAGCACCGGAGCGGGAGGCTACAATGAGCAGTTCTTC	CASTGAGGYNEQFF
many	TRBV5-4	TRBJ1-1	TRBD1	TGTGCCAGCAGCTTGGGGGGACAGTTATACACTGAAGCTTTCTTT	CASSLGGQLYTEAFF
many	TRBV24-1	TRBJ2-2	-	TGTGCCACCAGTGACCCAGGGGTGTCGAACACCGGGGAGCTGTTTTTT	CATSDPGVSNTGELFF
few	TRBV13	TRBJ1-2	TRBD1	TGTGCCAGCAGCCGGTTCGGACAGGGATATGGCTACACCTTC	CASSRFGQGYGYTF
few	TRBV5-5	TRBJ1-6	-	TGTGCCAGCAGCCGGGCCCTCGGAGGTAATTCACCCCTCCACTTT	CASSRALGGNSPLHF
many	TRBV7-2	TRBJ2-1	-	TGTGCCAGCAGCTTAGCGGGTAGCCCCTACAATGAGCAGTTCTTC	CASSLAGSPYNEQFF
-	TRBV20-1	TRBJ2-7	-	TGCAGTGCTAGAGATGGCACCGTAGGCTACGAGCAGTACTTC	CSARDGTVGYEQYF
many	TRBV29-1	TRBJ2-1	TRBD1	TGCAGTAGCAGGGACAGGTCCTACAATGAGCAGTTCTTC	CSSRDRSYNEQFF
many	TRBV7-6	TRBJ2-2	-	TGTGCCAGCAGCCCGCTCGGGGCGACAGCCGGGGAGCTGTTTTTT	CASSPLGATAGELFF
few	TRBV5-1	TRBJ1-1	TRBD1	TGCGCCAGCAGCGGGTCAGGGGGCGCCCCCGTAAACACTGAAGCTTTCTTT	CASSGSGGAPVNTEAFF
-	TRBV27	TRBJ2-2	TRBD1	TGTGCCAGCAGTCGGACAGGGAAGAACACCGGGGAGCTGTTTTTT	CASSRTGKNTGELFF
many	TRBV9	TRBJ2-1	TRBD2	TGTGCCAGCAGCCCCCCCCGGGTGCCGCGCGGGAGGTTAAGCTCCTACAATGAGCAGTTCTTC	CASSPPRVPRGRLSSYNEQFF
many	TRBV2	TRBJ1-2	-	TGTGCCAGCAGTCCGGGCAGGGGAGGCTATGGCTACACCTTC	CASSPGRGGYGYTF
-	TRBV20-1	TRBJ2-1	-	TGCAGTGCTAGAGACCTCGGGAGAGCCTACAATGAGCAGTTCTTC	CSARDLGRAYNEQFF
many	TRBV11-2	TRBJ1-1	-	TGTGCCAGCAGCCGTCGAGGGGGAGACACTGAAGCTTTCTTT	CASSRRGGDTEAFF
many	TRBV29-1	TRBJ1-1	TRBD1	TGCAGCGCCGGACAGGGGTTGGACACTGAAGCTTTCTTT	CSAGQGLDTEAFF
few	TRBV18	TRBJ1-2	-	TGTGCCAGCTCACCAAGGCAGAGACAGAGCTACACCTTC	CASSPRQRQSYTF
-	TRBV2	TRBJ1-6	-	TGTGCCAGCAGTGAAGAGGGCACACCCCTCCACTTT	CASSEEGTPLHF
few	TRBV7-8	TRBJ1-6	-	TGTGCCAGCAGCTCCCGGGACACGAAAAATTCACCCCTCCACTTT	CASSSRDTKNSPLHF
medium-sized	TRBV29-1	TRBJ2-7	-	TGCAGCGTCTCCGGATCAGAAGAGTACGAGCAGTACTTC	CSVSGSEEYEQYF
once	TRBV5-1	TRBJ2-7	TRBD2	TGCGCCAGCAGCTTGGCCGAAGCGGGAGGCACCTACGAGCAGTACTTC	CASSLAEAGGTYEQYF
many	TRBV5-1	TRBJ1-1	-	TGCGCCAGCAGCTTCGGGGACCTCCGGATGAACACTGAAGCTTTCTTT	CASSFGDLRMNTEAFF
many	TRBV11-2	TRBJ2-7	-	TGTGCCAGCAGCTTAGGTAGGGGACCACCCTACGAGCAGTACTTC	CASSLGRGPPYEQYF
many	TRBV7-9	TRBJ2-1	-	TGTGCCAGCAGCTCAGGGCGGGATGGGCAGTTCTTC	CASSSGRDGQFF
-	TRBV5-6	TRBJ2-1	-	TGTGCCAGCAGCTTGGAGTACTACAATGAGCAGTTCTTC	CASSLEYYNEQFF